The 14 T cell receptor beta chains reported below all come from one sample, sequenced in a study of T-cell memory formation after mild COVID-19. TCRdb reprocessed the 5' RACE reads via MiXCR and lists one record per CDR3 protein. This table has a few hundred thousand distinct CDR3 sequences, about 21% appearing once. Sequenced sample: PBMCs or a T cell subset sorted from them (not recorded which). These TCRs come from an adult woman who had mild COVID-19 (a few samples of this study predate the infection). Cell type and time point are not known.

The chain combines TRBV4-1 with TRBJ2-2; the match to TRBD1 covers 11 bases. The CDR3 contains 17 residues. Trimming cost V 0 bases and J 5 bases; bases outside gene matches: 5. Germline CDR1 MGHRA, CDR2 YSYEKL. The CDR3 sequence: CASSQEGTGGMTGELFF. The CDR3 DNA follows: TGCGCCAGCAGCCAAGAGGGGACAGGGGGAATGACCGGGGAGCTGTTTTTT.

This chain connects TRBV3-1 to TRBJ1-4, with TRBD1 identical over 8 bases. CDR1 and CDR2 (germline): LGHDT, YNNKEL (reference sequence). This CDR3 has 18 residues. J was trimmed by 2 bases and V by 0 bases; bases with no gene match: 8. The CDR3 protein is CASSQEGRGRQTNEKLFF. In DNA, the CDR3 is TGTGCCAGCAGCCAAGAGGGCAGGGGGCGGCAGACTAATGAAAAACTGTTTTTT. The full variable domain, completed using reference TRBV3-1 and TRBJ1-4, is DTAVSQTPKYLVTQMGNDKSIKCEQNLGHDTMYWYKQDSKKFLKIMFSYNNKELIINETVPNRFSPKSPDKAHLNLHINSLELGDSAVYFCASSQEGRGRQTNEKLFFGSGTQLSVL.

This clonotype was observed a handful of times. J is TRBJ1-1 and V is TRBV5-1, with D uncertain. The CDR3 loop spans 13 amino acids. With 1 base removed from V and 5 bases from J, the gap between germline ends came to 9 bases. Germline V gene lookup returns CDR1 SGHRS and CDR2 YFSETQ. CDR3 sequence: CASSLPGVTEAFF. In DNA form, the CDR3 reads TGCGCCAGCAGCTTGCCCGGGGTAACTGAAGCTTTCTTT. Looking up the rest from reference TRBV5-1 and TRBJ1-1 gives the full variable domain: KAGVTQTPRYLIKTRGQQVTLSCSPISGHRSVSWYQQTPGQGLQFLFEYFSETQRNKGNFPGRFSGRQFSNSRSEMNVSTLELGDSALYLCASSLPGVTEAFFGQGTRLTVV.

This clonotype occurred a few times. The chain has TRBV24-1 and TRBJ2-7, with D uncertain. Trimming removed 6 bases at V and 4 bases at J, with 6 bases between. Germline CDR1 KGHDR, CDR2 SFDVKD. The CDR3 consists of 11 residues. CDR3: CATSLGYEQYF. The CDR3 DNA is TGTGCCACCAGTCTAGGGTACGAGCAGTACTTC.

This clonotype was seen more than once but under ten times. The chain uses TRBV7-6 and TRBJ2-7, with D possibly being TRBD1 (6 bases). From germline, CDR1 is SGHVS and CDR2 FNYEAQ. This CDR3 has 14 residues. Between the trimmed V and J ends, which lost 5 bases and 5 bases, there was a span of 16 bases. In DNA form, the CDR3 reads TGTGCCAGCAGCCCCGGGACACGGGGCCACGAGCAGTACTTC. Encoded protein: CASSPGTRGHEQYF.

The chain employs TRBV10-2 and TRBJ2-3, with 10 bases matching TRBD2. Germline lookup yields CDR1 WSHSY and CDR2 SAAADI. V was clipped by 1 base and J by 0 bases; unmatched bases: 7. This CDR3 region has 18 residues. The DNA for the CDR3 is TGCGCCAGCAGTGAGTATAGGGCGACTAGCGGGAGCACAGATACGCAGTATTTT. Amino acids: CASSEYRATSGSTDTQYF.

This clonotype was observed at least ten times. The V gene is TRBV27, the J gene TRBJ2-2; 15 nucleotides line up with TRBD2. V lost 7 bases and J lost 2; bases outside the gene matches: 8. The germline V gene encodes CDR1 MNHEY and CDR2 SMNVEV (reference sequence). The CDR3 covers 18 residues. CDR3 sequence (DNA): TGTGCCAGCATGGGACTAGCGGGAGGCGGTCGTAACACCGGGGAGCTGTTTTTT. Translated, it gives CASMGLAGGGRNTGELFF.

This clonotype has only a few counts. The V and J genes are TRBV5-1 and TRBJ2-3; 8 bases align to TRBD2. This CDR3 is built from 14 residues. Germline loops: CDR1 SGHRS, CDR2 YFSETQ. Trimming cost V 6 bases and J 3 bases; bases outside gene matches: 6. Here the CDR3 DNA reads TGCGCCAGCAATATCGGCGGGAGGACAGATACGCAGTATTTT. The encoded protein is CASNIGGRTDTQYF. Full variable domain (remainder filled in from reference TRBV5-1 and TRBJ2-3): KAGVTQTPRYLIKTRGQQVTLSCSPISGHRSVSWYQQTPGQGLQFLFEYFSETQRNKGNFPGRFSGRQFSNSRSEMNVSTLELGDSALYLCASNIGGRTDTQYFGPGTRLTVL.

The chain uses TRBV6-6 and TRBJ1-2; D call uncertain. Germline lookup yields CDR1 MNHNY and CDR2 SVGAGI (reference sequence). V lost 0 bases, J lost 8 bases, and 22 bases lay in between. This CDR3 has 17 residues. CDR3 region: CASSYSPRVEEDPGYTF. The CDR3 DNA reads TGTGCCAGCAGTTACTCACCGCGGGTAGAAGAAGACCCGGGCTACACCTTC.

This clonotype occurred many times. The chain carries TRBV7-9 and TRBJ2-1; 11 bases agree with TRBD2. Germline V gene lookup returns CDR1 SEHNR and CDR2 FQNEAQ (reference sequence). This CDR3 is 19 amino acids long. With V trimmed by 5 bases and J by 0 bases, 12 bases remained unmatched. DNA for the CDR3: TGTGCCAGCAGCCCAGGAGCGCCTAGCGGGGGGAGCTCCTACAATGAGCAGTTCTTC. It codes for CASSPGAPSGGSSYNEQFF.

This clonotype was counted many times. The DNA for the CDR3 is TGTGCCAGCAGTCCTTGGGGGTCCGTCACTGAAGCTTTCTTT. Protein: CASSPWGSVTEAFF. The chain is built from TRBV12-3 or TRBV12-4 and TRBJ1-1, with D maybe TRBD1 (5 bases). This CDR3 is built from 14 residues. The V and J ends lost 5 bases and 4 bases respectively, with 14 bases between them.

In this sample, this clonotype turned up a few times. This chain connects TRBV20-1 to TRBJ1-5; 7 bases line up with TRBD1. With V trimmed by 5 bases and J by 0 bases, 16 bases remained unmatched. The CDR3 totals 18 residues. CDR1 and CDR2 (germline): DFQATT, SNEGSKA (reference sequence). The CDR3 is CSASGALGGSYSNQPQHF. The CDR3 nucleotides are TGCAGTGCTTCTGGAGCTTTAGGGGGCTCGTATAGCAATCAGCCCCAGCATTTT.

There are a few counts of this clonotype. The chain links TRBV5-1 to TRBJ2-7; D gene uncertain. CDR1 and CDR2 (germline): SGHRS, YFSETQ. CDR3 length equals 15 residues. V was trimmed by 0 bases and J by 3 bases, leaving 13 bases between them. DNA for the CDR3: TGCGCCAGCAGCTTGGATAGTCCAGTCCTCTACGAGCAGTACTTC. Residues: CASSLDSPVLYEQYF.

The chain is built from TRBV7-2 and TRBJ2-1; D not certain. The CDR3 consists of 11 residues. Germline loops: CDR1 SGHTA, CDR2 FQGNSA. V was clipped by 2 bases and J by 8 bases, with 4 bases between them. CDR3 amino acids: CASSLIYEQFF. CDR3 nucleotides: TGTGCCAGCAGCTTAATATATGAGCAGTTCTTC.